This T cell receptor beta chain was sequenced for a study of a mutant IDH1 vaccine in newly diagnosed glioma. Study summary: Across weeks 1, 3, 5, 7, 11, 15, 19 and 23, patients received a vaccination each time, eight in all. Patients under treatment included about 62% males and approximately 40% females and had a mean age of 40.4 years.

The time point: week 23, last vaccination. Every single dose of the vaccine, 300 ug of mutant IDH1 20-mer peptide, came with topical imiquimod. Using immunoSEQ multiplex PCR, the repertoire was profiled, and TCRdb retains in-frame clones only, with some absent. The sample carries roughly 52,000 clones, approximately 80% recorded once. This clone has only a few counts. Its specificity is not known. Germline CDR1 KGHSH, CDR2 LQKENI. Trimming removed 0 bases at V and 0 bases at J, with 3 bases between. The CDR3 has 13 amino acids. This material consisted of PBMCs, taken from a glioma patient whose treatment included an IDH1 peptide vaccine. The chain is built from TRBV18 and TRBJ2-7; D is uncertain. The clonotype was recovered from a man aged 40-55 years with glioma. CDR3 region: CASSPPASYEQYF. CDR3 bases: TGTGCCAGCTCACCACCGGCCTCCTACGAGCAGTACTTC. Full variable domain (remainder filled in from reference TRBV18 and TRBJ2-7): NAGVMQNPRHLVRRRGQEARLRCSPMKGHSHVYWYRQLPEEGLKFMVYLQKENIIDESGMPKERFSAEFPKEGPSILRIQQVVRGDSAAYFCASSPPASYEQYFGPGTRLTVT.